This TCR beta chain was captured in a study of T-cell memory formation after mild COVID-19. Study-wide findings and caveats: Contracting clones from day 15 to 85 had balanced CD4/CD8; later expanders favoured CD4+.

TCRdb re-called the 5' RACE reads through MiXCR, storing one row per CDR3 protein. The sample lists 470,000 or so distinct CDR3 sequences, around 25% seen once, with approximately 12% in the top ten. Germline values: CDR1 SEHNR, CDR2 FQNEAQ (reference sequence). This CDR3 comprises 16 residues. V was trimmed by 1 base and J by 0 bases, leaving 13 bases between them. This clonotype has only a few counts. No antigen is known for it. The TCR originated in an adult woman who had mild COVID-19 (a few samples of this study predate the infection). Cell type and time point are not known. Sequenced material: PBMCs or a T cell subset sorted from them (not recorded which). The chain couples TRBV7-9 to TRBJ2-7, with D possibly called TRBD1 or TRBD2 (6 bases each). CDR3 loop: CASSLEVGGGSYEQYF. Here the CDR3 DNA reads TGTGCCAGCAGCTTAGAGGTCGGAGGGGGCTCCTACGAGCAGTACTTC. The whole variable domain, filled in from reference TRBV7-9 and TRBJ2-7, reads DTGVSQNPRHKITKRGQNVTFRCDPISEHNRLYWYRQTLGQGPEFLTYFQNEAQLEKSRLLSDRFSAERPKGSFSTLEIQRTEQGDSAMYLCASSLEVGGGSYEQYFGPGTRLTVT.